The TCR beta chain under discussion was sequenced for a study of T cell repertoires in cytomegalovirus infection. This CDR3 region has 19 residues. Germline V gene data show CDR1 as ENHRY and CDR2 as SYGVKD. J lost 6 bases, V lost 0 bases, and 14 bases had no gene match. Using its own MiXCR run on the reads, TCRdb lists one record per CDR3 protein. The sample shows 650,000 to 900,000 distinct CDR3 sequences, roughly 28% of them seen only once. This clonotype was counted a few times. Its antigen remains unidentified. This TCR derives from a human donor in good health (CMV status not recorded). Some clones in this sample may be carry-over from other donors' samples. Here the sequenced sample was cultured CD8+ T cells from PBMCs, taken from culture after CMV antigen stimulation. The chain couples TRBV10-3 to TRBJ1-6, with TRBD1 matching 7 bases. The CDR3 nucleotides are TGTGCCATCAGTGAGTCGGGACAGCTAGCGACCGTCCCTAATTCACCCCTCCACTTT. Residues: CAISESGQLATVPNSPLHF.